What follows describes a single TCR beta chain. In the original analysis: Reference gene primer amplification yielded estimated nucleated cell counts. Measured with immunoSEQ multiplex PCR; TCRdb has only the in-frame clones, and not every one. Clone size and V and J calls were adopted from that table, with D and trimming inferred from the DNA. The sample lists about 250,000 clones; about 89% were seen once. This sample was included in a study of blood T cell repertoires in COVID-19. Germline CDR1 and CDR2: MGHRA and YSYEKL. The CDR3 has 14 amino acids. The V end was cut by 0 bases, the J end by 6 bases, with 10 bases between.

Source material: peripheral blood. The TCR sequence derives from a woman aged 55-75 years who had recovered from COVID-19. V usage is TRBV4-1 and J usage is TRBJ2-3; D not resolved. As DNA, the CDR3 is TGCGCCAGCAGCCAAGAACTCGCGGCGGATACGCAGTATTTT. It is translated as CASSQELAADTQYF.